This TCR beta chain originates from a study of cytomegalovirus exposure and HLA in healthy donors. Study information: Later, an analysis reported that the 95 to 150 validation repertoires had used the same platform as the 500 to 750 first-cohort repertoires.

Whole-study findings and limits: The study put about 180 TCR beta chains on its list as cytomegalovirus-associated. Cytomegalovirus status was reportedly diagnosed by the classifier with high specificity and sensitivity.

V was shortened by 3 bases and J by 4 bases, with 4 bases between the two germline ends. Per germline, CDR1 SEHNR and CDR2 FQNEAQ (reference sequence). This CDR3 has 12 residues. Libraries were prepared by immunoSEQ multiplex PCR; TCRdb keeps only in-frame clonotypes and omits some of them. This table holds over 150,000 clones, roughly 84% found once. This clone was detected once. Its antigen is unknown. The chain uses TRBV7-9 and TRBJ2-1; D uncertain. The specimen was PBMCs. The TCR originated in a woman aged 30 to 39 in good health and CMV-seropositive. The CDR3 sequence is CASSFLYNEQFF. The CDR3 nucleotides are TGTGCCAGCAGCTTCCTTTACAATGAGCAGTTCTTC.